This TCR beta chain was sequenced for a study of T cell responses to AZD1222 COVID-19 vaccine. Clones were sequenced by immunoSEQ multiplex PCR, and TCRdb holds only the in-frame ones, with some missing. The data show under 170,000 clones, with roughly 94% seen just once and about 1.3% held by the top ten. Findings of the study overall: Donors, mostly white British, included more females; clonal diversity was possibly underestimated. Seropositive at baseline were only a handful of AZD1222 recipients. When two AZD1222 doses had been given, Spike-specific TCR breadth and depth rose. Reportedly, nearly half the spike-specific TCRs target unmutated variant regions.

Remarks on this clone: Its specificity is unknown.

The source material was peripheral blood, sampled on day 0 of AZD1222 vaccination. This clonotype was sampled from an adult in good health.

The CDR3 nucleotides are TGTGCCAGCAGCATGTTCGGGTGGGAAGCTCGCTTAAACATTCAGTACTTC. It yields the protein CASSMFGWEARLNIQYF. J is TRBJ2-4 and V is TRBV5-6; the D is unclear. The V gene lost 4 bases and the J gene lost 6 bases, with 23 bases spanning the gap. There are 17 residues in the CDR3. Germline V CDR1 and CDR2: SGHDT, YYEEEE.